This entry features one T cell receptor (beta chain) sequence. Its specific antigen is unknown. One base away there is no much larger clone; base qualities are not given. The data originate from a study of post-analysis software for immune sequencing data (dated by TCRdb to between 2014 and 2016). Broadly, across the study: Disease courses on record covered relapsing-remitting, secondary progressive and progressive-relapsing multiple sclerosis, though some patients had no subtype annotation. The patient repertoires were compared against approximately ten previously published healthy control repertoires obtained from donors aged 6 to 25 years. A subset of samples was prepared in parallel using single-end sample barcoding, then pooled and co-amplified after Illumina adapter ligation.

To demonstrate the VDJtools post-analysis software, TCR beta repertoires were profiled from the peripheral blood of roughly 14 young patients with multiple sclerosis. The multiple sclerosis patients were children and adolescents ranging in age from roughly 6 to 16 years. The library was prepared using PCR. TCRdb lists the instrument as Illumina HiSeq 2500. To reduce PCR and sequencing biases, unique molecular identifiers were built into the TCR beta cDNA libraries. Per 1 to 10 million input T cells, roughly 0.5 million cDNA molecules were obtained, such that each molecule approximated one T cell. The same protocol used for the earlier healthy control dataset was applied to prepare and sequence the patient libraries. Samples belonging to the same batch were prepared together, multiplexed and sequenced on a shared HiSeq lane. The paper's processing steps were these. Raw barcoded reads were processed with MIGEC, and single-read molecular identifier groups were discarded before consensus assembly and CDR3 extraction. VDJtools was used for post-analysis of the clonotype tables, and diversity was normalized by down-sampling every dataset to the size of the smallest sample. In repertoire overlap clustering, CDR3 amino acid sequences, but not nucleotide sequences, were matched to correct batch-related cross-sample contamination. The public reads were reprocessed in TCRdb via fastp at Q25 and MiXCR, keeping in-frame beta chains. For every CDR3 protein sequence, its rows merge into one entry that carries the most common genes and DNA. These V and J calls derive from TCRdb rather than the authors' analysis. Within this sample are some 690,000 distinct CDR3 sequences, with around 64% of them counted one time only. Roughly 12% of the sample is in the top ten clones.

General conclusions and limits of the study: Compared with controls, multiple sclerosis patients had significantly lower normalized Chao1 diversity, a finding suggesting substantial peripheral T-cell clonal expansion. The multiple sclerosis patient group was slightly younger than the control group. Significantly higher frequencies in patients than in controls were found for roughly 5 TRBV segments, including TRBV5-6, TRBV5-1 and TRBV20-1. Direct clustering with F measure revealed strong co-clustering of samples prepared in the same batch, which led to a batch-effect correction.

CDR1 and CDR2 (LGHNA, YNFKEQ) derive from the germline V gene. From the cysteine through the phenylalanine, the CDR3 covers 20 amino acids. The entry retains the CDR3 DNA only, 60 bases that are in frame from base 1. Compared with germline, V lacks 2 bases and J lacks 1 base; bases without a gene match: 18. Recombination linked TRBV4-2 to TRBJ1-2, with 8 bases matching TRBD1. The receptor was isolated from a girl aged 2 to 10 with multiple sclerosis. The sample consisted of blood. The bases read TGTGCCAGCAGCCAAACCTTCTATGGGACAGGAGCAATTTTTAACTATGGCTACACCTTC. It translates as CASSQTFYGTGAIFNYGYTF.